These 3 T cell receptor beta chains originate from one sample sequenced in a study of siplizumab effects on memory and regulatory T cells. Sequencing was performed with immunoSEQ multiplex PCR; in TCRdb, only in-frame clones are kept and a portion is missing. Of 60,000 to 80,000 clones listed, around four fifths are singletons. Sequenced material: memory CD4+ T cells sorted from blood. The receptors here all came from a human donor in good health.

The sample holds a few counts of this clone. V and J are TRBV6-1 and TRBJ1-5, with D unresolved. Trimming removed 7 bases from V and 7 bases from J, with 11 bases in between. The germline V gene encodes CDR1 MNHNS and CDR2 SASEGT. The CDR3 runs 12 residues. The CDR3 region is CASMEGQQPQHF. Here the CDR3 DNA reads TGTGCCAGCATGGAGGGTCAGCAGCCCCAGCATTTT.

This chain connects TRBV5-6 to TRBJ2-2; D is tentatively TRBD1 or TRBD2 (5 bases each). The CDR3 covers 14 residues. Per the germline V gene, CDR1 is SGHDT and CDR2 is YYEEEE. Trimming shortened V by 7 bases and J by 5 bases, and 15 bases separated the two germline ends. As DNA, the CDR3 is TGTGCCAGCGGGGACGTCTCACGGACCGGGGAGCTGTTTTTT. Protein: CASGDVSRTGELFF.

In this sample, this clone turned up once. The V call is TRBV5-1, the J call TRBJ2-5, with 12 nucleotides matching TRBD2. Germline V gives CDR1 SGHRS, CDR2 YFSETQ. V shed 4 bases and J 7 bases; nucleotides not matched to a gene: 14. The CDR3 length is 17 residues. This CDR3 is CASSPMTGTSGSATQYF. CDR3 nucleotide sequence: TGCGCCAGCAGCCCCATGACCGGGACTAGCGGGTCGGCGACCCAGTACTTC.